The entry below describes one TCR beta chain. Trimming shortened V by 6 bases and J by 0 bases, and 19 bases separated the two germline ends. The CDR3 runs 17 residues. Germline CDR1 and CDR2: KGHDR and SFDVKD. The sample comes from a study of blood T cell repertoires in COVID-19. The wider study: Italy, Spain and the United States were the sources of the convalescent and acute COVID-19 samples.

Source study methods: Reference gene primer amplification in the assay estimated nucleated cell counts. This table comes from immunoSEQ multiplex PCR, and its TCRdb copy is limited to in-frame clones, with some not included. D and trimming were read from the DNA, whereas the V and J calls and clone size are those reported in that table. The sample includes a few hundred thousand clones, around nine tenths of them seen just once. Sample: peripheral blood. This receptor was obtained from a woman aged 60-75 years with acute or convalescent COVID-19. The chain is built from TRBV24-1 and TRBJ2-5; perhaps TRBD1 as D (5 bases). The CDR3 DNA follows: TGTGCCACCAGTCCTCCCCTGGGGCAGGGAAACCAAGAGACCCAGTACTTC. Translating it yields CATSPPLGQGNQETQYF.